The text below deals with one T cell receptor (beta chain). Its specificity is unknown. RNA transcripts were the template for amplifying TCR beta CDR3 regions. An initial round of RT-PCR targeting the TCR CDR3 relied on the HTBI primer set. TCRdb redid the calling of the multiplex PCR reads with MiXCR, one entry per CDR3 protein. The sample holds 500,000 to 600,000 distinct CDR3 sequences; just under 20% are singletons and the top ten take approximately 50%. There are 15 residues in the CDR3. Trimming cost V 6 bases and J 0 bases, with 11 bases left between them. Germline V lookup: CDR1 MDHEN, CDR2 SYDVKM. The data derive from a study of T cells in Graves' hyperthyroidism and ophthalmopathy. Study-wide results and caveats: A model of 13 V-J features distinguished ophthalmopathy from stable hyperthyroidism.

V is TRBV28 and J is TRBJ1-4, with D uncertain. This sequence originates from a man between 40 and 49 years old with Graves' ophthalmopathy. Input material: blood. CDR3 residues: CASSPPRPTNEKLFF. The CDR3 DNA follows: TGTGCCAGCAGCCCTCCAAGACCAACTAATGAAAAACTGTTTTTT. Using reference TRBV28 and TRBJ1-4 for the parts outside the CDR3, the full variable domain is DVKVTQSSRYLVKRTGEKVFLECVQDMDHENMFWYRQDPGLGLRLIYFSYDVKMKEKGDIPEGYSVSREKKERFSLILESASTNQTSMYLCASSPPRPTNEKLFFGSGTQLSVL.